The 2 T cell receptor beta chains in this list originate from one sample, sequenced in a study of cytomegalovirus exposure and HLA in healthy donors. A multiplex PCR was run with 60 Vbeta primers and 13 Jbeta primers. The method was immunoSEQ multiplex PCR; TCRdb's version includes in-frame clones alone and lacks a portion of them. Of some 95,000 clones in the sample, 78% were seen once. Sequenced input: PBMCs. These receptors were taken from a woman aged 35 to 49 in good health and CMV-seropositive.

The chain joins TRBV12-2 to TRBJ1-5; the table's D gene call, TRBD1, was not cross checked with the DNA. TRBV12-2 is a known pseudogene. CDR3 length equals 15 residues. The CDR3 sequence is CASRLVTGINQPQHF. CDR3 nucleotides: TGTGCAAGTCGCTTAGTCACAGGGATCAATCAGCCCCAGCATTTT.

This clone was seen only once. CDR3 sequence: CSVDLGGNEQFF. CDR3 DNA sequence: TGCAGCGTTGATCTCGGGGGCAATGAGCAGTTCTTC. This chain links TRBV29-1 with TRBJ2-1; maybe TRBD2 (6 bases). The CDR3 runs to 12 residues. V was shortened by 3 bases and J by 6 bases, with 9 bases between the two germline ends. Germline assignment: CDR1 SQVTM and CDR2 ANQGSEA.